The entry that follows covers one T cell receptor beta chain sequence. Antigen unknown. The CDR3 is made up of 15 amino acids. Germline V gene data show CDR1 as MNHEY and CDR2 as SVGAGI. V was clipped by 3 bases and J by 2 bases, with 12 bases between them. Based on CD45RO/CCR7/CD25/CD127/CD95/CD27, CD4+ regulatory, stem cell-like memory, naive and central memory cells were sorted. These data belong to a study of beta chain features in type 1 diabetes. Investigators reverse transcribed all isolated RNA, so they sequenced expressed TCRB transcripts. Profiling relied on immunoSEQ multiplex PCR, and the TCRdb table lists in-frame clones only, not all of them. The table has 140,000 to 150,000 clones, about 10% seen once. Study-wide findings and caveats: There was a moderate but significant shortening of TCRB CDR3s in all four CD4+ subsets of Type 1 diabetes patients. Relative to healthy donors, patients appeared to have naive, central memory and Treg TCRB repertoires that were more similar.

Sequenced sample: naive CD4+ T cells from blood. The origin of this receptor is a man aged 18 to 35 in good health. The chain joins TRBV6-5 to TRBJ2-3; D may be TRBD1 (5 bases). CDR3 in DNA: TGTGCCAGCAGTTATTTACAGGCTGACACAGATACGCAGTATTTT. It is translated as CASSYLQADTDTQYF.